A single sample is the source of the 13 T cell receptor beta chains below, sequenced in a study of regulatory T cells in long-lasting Graves disease. Time point denoted: newly diagnosed GD, antithyroid drugs for less than 3 months. There was RNA extracted from PBMCs, and the TCR library was made from it. Assembly of TCR beta libraries relied on iRepertoire HTBI primers together with Arm-PCR of CDR3 regions. TCRdb itself ran the multiplex PCR reads through MiXCR, one entry per CDR3 protein. The sample carries about 560,000 distinct CDR3 sequences, about 16% recorded once. This same sample was also part of a study on T cells in Graves' hyperthyroidism and ophthalmopathy.

The material sequenced was peripheral blood mononuclear cells (PBMCs), taken at new diagnosis, from a patient treated with antithyroid drugs. All receptors come from a man younger than 30 with Graves disease.

This clonotype occurred a few times. The V and J genes are TRBV18 and TRBJ1-6, with D perhaps TRBD1 (6 bases). CDR1 is KGHSH and CDR2 is LQKENI in the germline V gene. The CDR3 is 16 amino acids. V lost 4 bases, J lost 5 bases, and 15 bases lay in between. CDR3 sequence: CASSRRGTPNNSPLHF. The CDR3, as DNA: TGTGCCAGCTCACGACGCGGGACACCGAATAATTCACCCCTCCACTTT.

This clonotype was seen only a few times. This rearrangement joins TRBV27 to TRBJ2-7, with TRBD1 matching 12 bases. After removal of 7 bases from V and 6 bases from J, the junction contained 4 bases not matched to a gene. CDR3 length: 13 amino acids. Per germline, CDR1 MNHEY and CDR2 SMNVEV (reference sequence). As DNA, the CDR3 is TGTGCCAGCAAGGGGACAGGGGGCCTCGAGCAGTACTTC. Translation gives CASKGTGGLEQYF.

This clonotype was observed at least ten times. V usage is TRBV7-8 and J usage is TRBJ2-7; D gene uncertain. The V and J ends lost 3 bases and 6 bases respectively, with 12 bases between them. The CDR3 extends over 13 amino acids. The germline CDR1 and CDR2 sequences are SGHVS and FQNEAQ. The CDR3 reads CASSFSVEFEQYF. The CDR3 DNA reads as TGTGCCAGCAGCTTCTCCGTGGAGTTCGAGCAGTACTTC.

This clonotype appeared many times. The rearrangement joins TRBV28 to TRBJ2-7; D is possibly TRBD2 (7 bases). Germline-derived CDR1 and CDR2 are MDHEN and SYDVKM. The CDR3 contains 17 residues. Trimming took off 5 bases at V and 4 bases at J, with 24 bases between the two ends. CDR3 sequence (DNA): TGTGCCAGCAGTCCACAGGGAGGGAGAAAATTCAGGTACGAGCAGTACTTC. Translation gives CASSPQGGRKFRYEQYF.

This clonotype was detected ten times or more. This sequence joins TRBV30 and TRBJ1-1; no clear D. Germline CDR1 and CDR2: GTSNPN and SVGIG (reference sequence). This CDR3 region has 14 residues. The V end lost 5 bases, the J end lost 6 bases, and 19 bases lay between the germline ends. The CDR3 region has the DNA TGTGCCTGGCAACTACCCTACTCGGCGGCTGAAGCTTTCTTT. Translation gives CAWQLPYSAAEAFF.

This clonotype was counted many times. The V and J genes are TRBV6-2 or TRBV6-3 and TRBJ2-7, with 7 bases identical to TRBD1. The CDR3 is 13 amino acids. Germline V gives CDR1 MNHEY, CDR2 SVGEGT. Unmatched junction bases numbered 9, after V lost 5 bases and J lost 8 bases. CDR3 residues: CASSEAWDSQQYF. DNA of the CDR3: TGTGCCAGCAGTGAAGCCTGGGACAGCCAGCAGTACTTC.

This clonotype was counted many times. The chain uses TRBV29-1 and TRBJ2-2; D may match TRBD1 or TRBD2 (5 bases each). V shed 4 bases and J shed 4 bases, with 13 bases lying between them. CDR3 size: 14 residues. In germline, CDR1 is SQVTM, CDR2 ANQGSEA. The CDR3 DNA reads as TGCAGCGTTGGGATCCGGGGCCCCACCGGGGAGCTGTTTTTT. Its protein product is CSVGIRGPTGELFF.

V gene TRBV28 combines with J gene TRBJ2-5, with D unresolved. From germline, CDR1 is MDHEN and CDR2 SYDVKM. V was trimmed by 3 bases and J by 5 bases, leaving 7 bases between them. This CDR3 contains 12 residues. The CDR3 DNA follows: TGTGCCAGCAGTTTGCGGATTGAGACCCAGTACTTC. Translated: CASSLRIETQYF.

In this sample, this clonotype turned up many times. The rearrangement joins TRBV30 to TRBJ1-1; 7 bases match TRBD1. The germline CDR1 and CDR2 sequences are GTSNPN and SVGIG (reference sequence). CDR3 length equals 13 residues. Losses at the gene ends were 2 bases for V and 3 bases for J; bases not matched to a gene: 3. The CDR3, as DNA: TGTGCCTGGAGTATACAGGGGTACACTGAAGCTTTCTTT. As protein: CAWSIQGYTEAFF.

This chain's CDR3 is CASSLDRVDTEAFF. CDR3 DNA sequence: TGCGCCAGCAGCCTGGACAGAGTGGACACTGAAGCTTTCTTT. The rearrangement joins TRBV5-1 to TRBJ1-1; possibly TRBD1 for D (6 bases). CDR1 SGHRS and CDR2 YFSETQ come from the germline V gene. This CDR3 region has 14 residues. The V end lost 4 bases, the J end lost 3 bases, and 13 bases lay between the germline ends.

At least ten counts were recorded for this clonotype. The V call is TRBV10-2, the J call TRBJ1-4; D is possibly TRBD1 (6 bases). This CDR3 has 15 amino acids. Germline CDR1 is WSHSY and CDR2 is SAAADI. V was cut by 3 bases and J by 2 bases, with 10 bases left in between. CDR3 in amino acids: CASSEQGPTNEKLFF. The CDR3 nucleotides are TGCGCCAGCAGTGAACAGGGACCCACTAATGAAAAACTGTTTTTT.

The rearrangement joins TRBV7-8 to TRBJ1-5; D unclear. Between the trimmed V and J ends, which lost 5 bases and 5 bases, there was a span of 13 bases. The CDR3 is made up of 14 amino acids. Germline-derived CDR1 and CDR2 are SGHVS and FQNEAQ. The CDR3 nucleotides are TGTGCCAGCAGCACCCGTCACGCCGATCAGCCCCAGCATTTT. Amino acid sequence: CASSTRHADQPQHF.

This clonotype was seen ten or more times. This rearrangement joins TRBV27 to TRBJ2-3; maybe TRBD1 (6 bases). CDR1 and CDR2 from the germline V gene are MNHEY and SMNVEV (reference sequence). The CDR3 sequence is 20 residues long. V was pared by 1 base and J by 1 base, with 24 bases between. The CDR3 DNA reads TGTGCCAGCAGTTTATTGAGCGTGTGGAAAACGTCAGGGGGCACAGATACGCAGTATTTT. It is translated as CASSLLSVWKTSGGTDTQYF.